The 28 T cell receptor beta chains presented below share a single source sample, sequenced in a study of PD-1 blockade in classical Hodgkin lymphoma. There was relapse after autologous stem cell transplantation in every patient, and there was variation in brentuximab vedotin exposure. The assay was immunoSEQ multiplex PCR, and TCRdb's table has in-frame clones only and misses some. The repertoire holds some 20,000 clones, with about two thirds as singletons. Specimen: peripheral blood mononuclear cells (PBMCs), collected at baseline. All receptors derive from a human donor with classical Hodgkin lymphoma.

V and J are TRBV2 and TRBJ1-2, with D uncertain. The germline V gene encodes CDR1 SNHLY and CDR2 FYNNEI. There are 14 residues in the CDR3. Trimming stripped 6 bases from V and 0 bases from J, with 11 bases between. The CDR3 reads CASRQPPTNYGYTF. In nucleotides, the CDR3 is TGTGCCAGCAGACAGCCACCTACTAACTATGGCTACACCTTC.

The chain employs TRBV14 and TRBJ1-1; D is unclear. V gave up 3 bases and J gave up 5 bases, with 16 bases separating them. From germline, CDR1 is SGHDN and CDR2 FVKESK. CDR3 length: 15 residues. Here the CDR3 DNA reads TGTGCCAGCAGCCAGCGGGCCCCACGTAGGACTGAAGCTTTCTTT. Protein sequence: CASSQRAPRRTEAFF.

This clone was counted only a few times. This chain connects TRBV5-4 to TRBJ1-2; D uncertain. This CDR3 is built from 12 residues. Germline CDR1 reads SGHNT; CDR2 reads YYREEE (reference sequence). The V and J ends lost 0 bases and 8 bases respectively, with 8 bases between them. CDR3 DNA: TGTGCCAGCAGCTTGGAGGGTTGGGGCTACACCTTC. Translating it yields CASSLEGWGYTF. The full variable domain, its missing parts supplied by reference TRBV5-4 and TRBJ1-2, is ETGVTQSPTHLIKTRGQQVTLRCSSQSGHNTVSWYQQALGQGPQFIFQYYREEENGRGNFPPRFSGLQFPNYSSELNVNALELDDSALYLCASSLEGWGYTFGSGTRLTVV.

This chain uses TRBV9 with TRBJ1-1; 8 positions match TRBD1. This CDR3 contains 15 residues. Trimming removed 4 bases from V and 3 bases from J; junction bases left unmatched: 8. Germline loops: CDR1 SGDLS, CDR2 YYNGEE. This CDR3 reads CASSQAGGLHTEAFF. As DNA, the CDR3 is TGTGCCAGCAGCCAGGCAGGGGGCCTTCACACTGAAGCTTTCTTT.

This chain uses TRBV27 with TRBJ1-2; perhaps TRBD1 as D (5 bases). CDR3 length: 14 residues. In germline, CDR1 is MNHEY, CDR2 SMNVEV (reference sequence). V lost 2 bases to trimming and J lost 2 bases, with 9 bases between them. In DNA, the CDR3 is TGTGCCAGCAGTTTACAGGGCCCAAACTATGGCTACACCTTC. Translated, it gives CASSLQGPNYGYTF.

A few counts support this clone. The CDR3 sequence is CASSSLTTGTSYHEQYF. The CDR3 coding sequence is TGTGCCAGCAGCTCCTTGACAACCGGGACTAGCTACCACGAGCAGTACTTC. The chain employs TRBV7-9 and TRBJ2-7, with TRBD2 matching 9 bases. There are 17 residues in the CDR3. With V trimmed by 4 bases and J by 5 bases, 15 bases remained unmatched. CDR1 is SEHNR and CDR2 is FQNEAQ in the germline V gene (reference sequence).

The V call is TRBV28, the J call TRBJ1-5; 8 nucleotides line up with TRBD1. Germline V gene sequence: CDR1 MDHEN, CDR2 SYDVKM. J was trimmed by 6 bases and V by 6 bases; bases with no gene match: 10. The length of the CDR3 is 15 residues. Here the CDR3 reads CASSPIRQGSQPQHF. CDR3 sequence (DNA): TGTGCCAGCAGCCCCATCCGACAGGGGAGTCAGCCCCAGCATTTT. Together with reference TRBV28 and TRBJ1-5, the CDR3 gives the full variable domain: DVKVTQSSRYLVKRTGEKVFLECVQDMDHENMFWYRQDPGLGLRLIYFSYDVKMKEKGDIPEGYSVSREKKERFSLILESASTNQTSMYLCASSPIRQGSQPQHFGDGTRLSIL.

The V gene is TRBV9, the J gene TRBJ2-5; 14 bases are shared with TRBD2. This CDR3 is 15 amino acids long. Trimming removed 3 bases from V and 5 bases from J; junction bases left unmatched: 3. Germline V CDR1 and CDR2: SGDLS, YYNGEE. The DNA of the CDR3 is TGTGCCAGCAGCGGGGGACTAGCGGGAGTTGAGACCCAGTACTTC. Protein product: CASSGGLAGVETQYF. Based on the CDR3 plus reference TRBV9 and TRBJ2-5, the full variable domain is DSGVTQTPKHLITATGQRVTLRCSPRSGDLSVYWYQQSLDQGLQFLIQYYNGEERAKGNILERFSAQQFPDLHSELNLSSLELGDSALYFCASSGGLAGVETQYFGPGTRLLVL.

This clone was observed a single time. CDR3 sequence (DNA): TGTGCCAGCAGCGCGACTAGCTACGAGCAGTACTTC. It specifies CASSATSYEQYF. This chain uses TRBV7-2 with TRBJ2-7; D is possibly TRBD2 (6 bases). Trimming removed 5 bases at V and 3 bases at J, with 8 bases between. The germline V gene has CDR1 SGHTA and CDR2 FQGNSA. This CDR3 region has 12 residues.

The gene calls are TRBV19 and TRBJ2-1, with TRBD2 identical over 10 bases. Germline V gene data show CDR1 as LNHDA and CDR2 as SQIVND (reference sequence). V trimming: 7 bases; J trimming: 0 bases; junction bases outside the gene matches: 12. This CDR3 is built from 18 residues. In DNA, the CDR3 is TGTGCCAGTACGGTAGCGGGAGGAATAGACCGCTCCTACAATGAGCAGTTCTTC. Translating gives CASTVAGGIDRSYNEQFF.

This rearrangement joins TRBV5-6 to TRBJ1-3; 9 nucleotides match TRBD1. The CDR3 loop spans 17 amino acids. V was clipped by 4 bases and J by 0 bases; unmatched bases: 8. Germline loops: CDR1 SGHDT, CDR2 YYEEEE. CDR3 nucleotide sequence: TGTGCCAGCAGCCATGGCCCGGGACAGGGCTCTGGAAACACCATATATTTT. As protein: CASSHGPGQGSGNTIYF.

The genes are TRBV19 and TRBJ2-2; D is ambiguous. The germline gives CDR1 LNHDA, CDR2 SQIVND (reference sequence). There are 17 residues in the CDR3. V was shortened by 5 bases and J by 0 bases, with 16 bases between the two germline ends. The CDR3 protein is CASSDPALSSNTGELFF. The CDR3 nucleotides read TGTGCCAGTAGTGACCCAGCCTTATCCTCGAACACCGGGGAGCTGTTTTTT.

V and J are TRBV28 and TRBJ1-5; possibly TRBD1 for D (5 bases). Germline lookup yields CDR1 MDHEN and CDR2 SYDVKM. The CDR3 length is 12 residues. Trimming took 8 bases from V and 5 from J, leaving 10 bases between them. This chain's CDR3 is CASGALDQPQHF. CDR3 bases: TGTGCCAGCGGGGCCTTAGATCAGCCCCAGCATTTT.

The chain is built from TRBV6-6 and TRBJ1-3; D is undetermined. The CDR3 has 16 residues. Germline V CDR1 and CDR2: MNHNY, SVGAGI (reference sequence). Trimming took off 5 bases at V and 0 bases at J, with 14 bases between the two ends. The CDR3 reads CASSQPGDNSGNTIYF. The CDR3 coding sequence is TGTGCCAGCAGTCAGCCCGGGGATAACTCTGGAAACACCATATATTTT.

The chain links TRBV15 to TRBJ2-1; the match to TRBD2 covers 7 bases. This CDR3 is built from 15 residues. Germline V gene data show CDR1 as LNHNV and CDR2 as YYDKDF (reference sequence). J was trimmed by 8 bases and V by 0 bases; bases with no gene match: 7. CDR3 sequence reads: CATSRDLRLAYEQFF. CDR3 sequence (DNA): TGTGCCACCAGCAGAGATCTTCGACTAGCATATGAGCAGTTCTTC.

This sequence joins TRBV20-1 and TRBJ2-7, with TRBD1 as a possible D gene (5 bases). The CDR3 is made up of 11 amino acids. Germline V gene lookup returns CDR1 DFQATT and CDR2 SNEGSKA (reference sequence). Deletions cut 1 base from V and 6 bases from J, with 7 bases between. CDR3 amino acids: CSARVRGEQYF. CDR3 DNA: TGCAGTGCTAGAGTTAGGGGCGAGCAGTACTTC.

The V and J genes are TRBV4-3 and TRBJ1-5, with 7 bases aligning to TRBD1. V was pared by 4 bases and J by 6 bases, with 9 bases of the junction left unmatched. Looked up from germline, CDR1 is LGHNA and CDR2 is YSLEER. The CDR3 consists of 15 residues. The CDR3 here is CASSLHLTGRQPQHF. The CDR3 bases are TGCGCCAGCAGCCTCCACCTGACAGGGCGTCAGCCCCAGCATTTT.

This clone was detected once. The chain joins TRBV5-4 to TRBJ2-1; D is tentatively TRBD1 or TRBD2 (5 bases each). Trimming took off 2 bases at V and 0 bases at J, with 15 bases between the two ends. The CDR3 contains 17 residues. Germline V gene lookup returns CDR1 SGHNT and CDR2 YYREEE (reference sequence). The DNA of the CDR3 is TGTGCCAGCAGCTTCCCCGGGACCTATCACTCCTACAATGAGCAGTTCTTC. Translating gives CASSFPGTYHSYNEQFF.

The chain has TRBV7-9 and TRBJ1-1; 8 nucleotides line up with TRBD1. Trimming at V came to 5 bases and at J to 2 bases, leaving 4 bases not matched to a gene. The V gene's germline CDR1 is SEHNR and CDR2 FQNEAQ (reference sequence). The CDR3 loop spans 14 amino acids. CDR3 in DNA: TGTGCCAGCAGCGCGGACAGGGTCAACACTGAAGCTTTCTTT. This sequence encodes CASSADRVNTEAFF.

The chain combines TRBV6-1 with TRBJ1-2, with D unresolved. This CDR3 comprises 14 residues. Germline assignment: CDR1 MNHNS and CDR2 SASEGT. The germline V and J ends were trimmed by 0 bases and 4 bases, with 9 bases remaining between them. CDR3 residues: CASSEARTSYGYTF. Here the CDR3 DNA reads TGTGCCAGCAGTGAAGCGCGAACTTCCTATGGCTACACCTTC.

The chain links TRBV6-5 to TRBJ2-7; the D is unclear. Germline V lookup: CDR1 MNHEY, CDR2 SVGAGI. The V end was cut by 4 bases, the J end by 7 bases, with 17 bases between. CDR3 size: 14 residues. Written as DNA, the CDR3 is TGTGCCAGCAGTTTAGACAATGCAGTTAAGGAGCAGTACTTC. It codes for CASSLDNAVKEQYF.

The chain employs TRBV28 and TRBJ1-5; 9 bases are a match to TRBD1. This CDR3 is 18 amino acids long. Trimming removed 5 bases from V and 0 bases from J; junction bases left unmatched: 11. Germline CDR1 MDHEN, CDR2 SYDVKM. CDR3 DNA sequence: TGTGCCAGCAGTCCCCCCTTAGGACAGGGGAGTAGCAATCAGCCCCAGCATTTT. Its translation: CASSPPLGQGSSNQPQHF.

This sequence joins TRBV10-3 and TRBJ2-1, with D perhaps assigned TRBD1 or TRBD2 (5 bases each). The CDR3 runs to 15 residues. V shed 2 bases and J shed 5 bases, with 13 bases lying between them. Germline V gene sequence: CDR1 ENHRY, CDR2 SYGVKD. The CDR3 here is CAISEGDLAHNEQFF. CDR3 bases: TGTGCCATCAGTGAGGGGGACCTTGCTCACAATGAGCAGTTCTTC.

V gene TRBV5-1 combines with J gene TRBJ2-7; possibly TRBD2 for D (6 bases). The V end lost 4 bases, the J end lost 9 bases, and 20 bases lay between the germline ends. The CDR3 is 14 residues long. Germline V gene data show CDR1 as SGHRS and CDR2 as YFSETQ. CDR3: CASSNSPGLVPQYF. CDR3 DNA: TGCGCCAGCAGCAACTCCCCGGGACTTGTGCCGCAGTACTTC.

This clone came up a few times. The chain combines TRBV7-2 with TRBJ1-5; D uncertain. In germline, CDR1 is SGHTA, CDR2 FQGNSA. The CDR3 has 14 amino acids. V lost 3 bases, J lost 6 bases, and 12 bases lay in between. As DNA, the CDR3 is TGTGCCAGCAGCTTTTGGTACGGGGTTCAGCCCCAGCATTTT. Protein: CASSFWYGVQPQHF.

The chain uses TRBV28 and TRBJ1-4; TRBD1 agrees at 11 bases. Germline CDR1 is MDHEN and CDR2 is SYDVKM. The CDR3 consists of 19 residues. V was pared by 5 bases and J by 0 bases, with 11 bases of the junction left unmatched. CDR3 protein: CASSPAHGTGGATNEKLFF. In nucleotides, the CDR3 is TGTGCCAGCAGTCCTGCTCACGGGACAGGGGGGGCAACTAATGAAAAACTGTTTTTT. The full variable domain, rest sourced from reference TRBV28 and TRBJ1-4, is DVKVTQSSRYLVKRTGEKVFLECVQDMDHENMFWYRQDPGLGLRLIYFSYDVKMKEKGDIPEGYSVSREKKERFSLILESASTNQTSMYLCASSPAHGTGGATNEKLFFGSGTQLSVL.

V usage is TRBV29-1 and J usage is TRBJ1-5; 7 bases are shared with TRBD1. This CDR3 is 18 amino acids long. Germline CDR1 reads SQVTM; CDR2 reads ANQGSEA. Losses at the gene ends were 2 bases for V and 3 bases for J; bases not matched to a gene: 16. CDR3 bases: TGCAGCGTTGAATGCCCCCGGCCACCGGGACAGAACAATCAGCCCCAGCATTTT. Translating it yields CSVECPRPPGQNNQPQHF.

The V gene is TRBV5-1, the J gene TRBJ2-2; D not resolved. The length of the CDR3 is 14 residues. Germline values: CDR1 SGHRS, CDR2 YFSETQ. The ends were cut back, 0 bases at V and 2 bases at J, with 5 bases in the middle. The CDR3 protein is CASSLGENTGELFF. Written as DNA, the CDR3 is TGCGCCAGCAGCTTGGGCGAAAACACCGGGGAGCTGTTTTTT.